The next 8 T cell receptor beta chains were all read from a single sample in a study of CD8+CD57+ T cells in acquired aplastic anemia. CDR3 and TCR beta VDJ profiling relied on genomic DNA as the template. A single record per CDR3 protein comes from TCRdb applying MiXCR to the reads. The data contain approximately 220,000 distinct CDR3 sequences, 40% to 50% of them singletons. Whoever was chosen for sequencing had shown CD8+CD57+ cell expansion by flow cytometry. The sample consisted of sorted CD4+, CD8+, or CD8+CD57+ T cells (not recorded which) from PBMCs. The receptors originated from a human donor with aplastic anemia.

This chain links TRBV5-1 with TRBJ2-7; D not certain. The CDR3 totals 11 residues. V was cut by 2 bases and J by 5 bases, with 5 bases left in between. Per the germline V gene, CDR1 is SGHRS and CDR2 is YFSETQ. DNA of the CDR3: TGCGCCAGCAGCTTCCAGGACGAGCAGTACTTC. It yields the protein CASSFQDEQYF.

This CDR3 reads CASSLEGARGLYEQYF. CDR3 DNA: TGCGCCAGCAGCTTGGAGGGTGCCAGGGGGCTCTACGAGCAGTACTTC. This chain links TRBV5-1 with TRBJ2-7; 8 bases match TRBD1. CDR3 length: 16 residues. The germline V gene encodes CDR1 SGHRS and CDR2 YFSETQ. The trim removed 0 bases at V and 3 bases at J, leaving 8 bases unmatched.

The chain employs TRBV6-5 and TRBJ1-1; unclear D gene. Trimming took 5 bases from V and 1 from J, leaving 20 bases between them. CDR3 length: 17 amino acids. Germline assignment: CDR1 MNHEY and CDR2 SVGAGI. The CDR3 spells CASSEIRAGGRNTEAFF. CDR3 coding DNA: TGTGCCAGCAGTGAAATCCGAGCGGGAGGGCGGAACACTGAAGCTTTCTTT.

This clonotype was observed at least ten times. The J gene is TRBJ1-2, the V gene TRBV7-9; D not certain. Trimming stripped 0 bases from V and 0 bases from J, with 17 bases between. Germline CDR1 is SEHNR and CDR2 is FQNEAQ (reference sequence). This CDR3 has 18 residues. CDR3 in DNA: TGTGCCAGCAGCTTAGCGAAGAACGGTGGTTCGGCTAACTATGGCTACACCTTC. Its translation is CASSLAKNGGSANYGYTF.

This clonotype showed up just a few times. This chain joins TRBV20-1 and TRBJ2-7; 7 bases are a match to TRBD1. Trimming cost V 5 bases and J 3 bases; bases outside gene matches: 7. The CDR3 spans 13 residues. The V gene's germline CDR1 is DFQATT and CDR2 SNEGSKA (reference sequence). Written as DNA, the CDR3 is TGCAGTGCTCAAGACCGACAGGGCTACGAGCAGTACTTC. Its translation is CSAQDRQGYEQYF.

This chain uses TRBV7-8 with TRBJ2-7; a possible D gene is TRBD1 (5 bases). There are 16 residues in the CDR3. Trimming took off 1 base at V and 3 bases at J, with 16 bases between the two ends. The germline CDR1 and CDR2 sequences are SGHVS and FQNEAQ. As DNA, the CDR3 is TGTGCCAGCAGCTTAGAAGGGTCAGGGTATGGCTACGAGCAGTACTTC. Residues: CASSLEGSGYGYEQYF.

This rearrangement joins TRBV29-1 to TRBJ1-2; no definite D call. Germline values: CDR1 SQVTM, CDR2 ANQGSEA. CDR3 length equals 13 residues. V was clipped by 5 bases and J by 0 bases, with 10 bases between them. CDR3 protein: CSVLDRSNYGYTF. The CDR3 coding sequence is TGCAGCGTTTTGGACCGATCTAACTATGGCTACACCTTC.

Details on this clonotype: Mismatch with germline at one junction end may stem from a read error. V is TRBV5-4 and J is TRBJ1-1; 8 nucleotides agree with TRBD1. The CDR3 length is 14 residues. The germline V gene encodes CDR1 SGHNT and CDR2 YYREEE (reference sequence). The CDR3, as DNA: TGTGCCAGCAGGTGGACAGGGAAAAACACTGAAGCTTCCTTT. Translating it yields CASRWTGKNTEASF.